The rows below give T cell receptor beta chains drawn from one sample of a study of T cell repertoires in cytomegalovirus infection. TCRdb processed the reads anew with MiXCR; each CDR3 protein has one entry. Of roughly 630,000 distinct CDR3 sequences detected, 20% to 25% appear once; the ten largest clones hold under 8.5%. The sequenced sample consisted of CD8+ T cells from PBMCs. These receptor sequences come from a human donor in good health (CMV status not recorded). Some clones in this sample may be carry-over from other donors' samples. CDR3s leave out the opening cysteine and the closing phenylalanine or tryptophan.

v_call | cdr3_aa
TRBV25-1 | ASSATSGVGIELF
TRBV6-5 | ASRTQETQY
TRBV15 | ATSRDDWNEQF
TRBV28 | ASSLVSPSGGPFPPYEQY
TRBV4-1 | ASSPQGLAGEQF
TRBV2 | ARGRDEGTDTQY
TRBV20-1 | SARGQLSSGANVLT
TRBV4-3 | ASSQVHPSGEETQY
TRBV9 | ASSVGWGGREQF
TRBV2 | AISEGFNEKLF
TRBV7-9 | ASSLGRQAKGPQH
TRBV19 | ASTPFDSGVTGELF
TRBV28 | ASSHPGESGETQY
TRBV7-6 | ASSQGSDNGYT
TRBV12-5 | ASGSTSHSYEQY
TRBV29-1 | SVEDRERSGANVLT
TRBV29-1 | SVDLRGRLSTEAF
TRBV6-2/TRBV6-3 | ASSYRGFGTDTQY
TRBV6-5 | ASSYWGLAGGPTYNEQY
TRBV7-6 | ASSLSGPADRPTPANEKLF
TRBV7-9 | ASSSDRGRDTQY
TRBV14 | ASSHLTGAVTDTQY
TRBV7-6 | ASSLGQSSGNTIY
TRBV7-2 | ASSLGRRGEAF
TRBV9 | ASSVATWQREGNEQF
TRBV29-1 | STSDGGLSTDTQY
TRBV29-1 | SARGLNTEAF
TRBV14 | ASSQYGTGRNEQY
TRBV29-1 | SVEIGELF
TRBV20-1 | SAREQTTQETQY
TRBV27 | ASSLGGGPYEQY
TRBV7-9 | ASSLAYRGHEQF
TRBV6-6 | ASTPRLGGETQY
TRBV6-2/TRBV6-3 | ASLTFFEAF
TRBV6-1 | ASSRDTYFSYNEQF
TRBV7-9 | ASSRTSTEKLRGYT
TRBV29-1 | SVDRGRQEDDGYT
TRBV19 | ASEGPRNYGYT
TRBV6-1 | ATMGGVLDTEAF
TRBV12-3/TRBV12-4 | ANRPSGLAGGPPDTQY
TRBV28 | ASAVGGLHNEQF
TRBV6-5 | ASSYSKGWNSPLH
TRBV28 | ASSFRDRGPKNIQY
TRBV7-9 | ASSSGKYREAF
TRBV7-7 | ASSTGQSRAETQY
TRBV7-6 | ASSLGDRGLKNEQF